Included here is one T cell receptor beta chain sequence, with context. The antigen remains unidentified. The length of the CDR3 is 14 residues. Germline values: CDR1 MNHNS, CDR2 SASEGT. This sample is part of a study of T cells expressing NK-cell markers. Study-level points and caveats: A range of about 1.0-7.0% of CD8+ T cells consisted of dominant NKG2C+ clonotypes in roughly 6 donors. In several donors, dominant clonotypes made up about 25-60.1% of CD3+CD56-NKG2C+ cells.

Generation of TCR beta cDNA was performed by 5'RACE template switching incorporating UMIs. TCRdb re-analyzed the 5' RACE reads; it lists each CDR3 protein once, without DNA. The data show around 180,000 distinct CDR3 sequences, and the top ten clones hold 20% to 25%. Sequenced: blood T cells: a sorted CD56 or NKG2C T cell subset, CD4+ or CD8+ T cells, or bulk PBMC T cells (not recorded which). This rearrangement joins TRBV6-1 to TRBJ2-7; TCRdb gives TRBD2 as the D gene, but with no DNA this cannot be confirmed. The TCR originated in a man aged 18 to 70 in good health. CDR3 protein: CASRSGAIHYEQYF.